These 10 T cell receptor beta chains were sequenced from one sample in a study of T-cell reconstitution after alpha-beta-depleted transplantation in children. Preparation of the TCRbeta library was carried out with unique molecular identifiers. Each CDR3 protein gets one entry after TCRdb re-called the PCR reads with MiXCR. The sample lists under 850,000 distinct CDR3 sequences, 10% to 15% seen once, with 0.79% in the top ten. The sample here was PBMCs, taken before TCRalphabeta/CD19-depleted stem cell transplant. Receptors originate from a girl aged 2 to 9 with congenital amegakaryocytic thrombocytopenia, due to receive a stem cell transplant.

This chain uses TRBV3-1 with TRBJ1-2, with D hard to call. The germline V and J ends were trimmed by 0 bases and 4 bases, with 6 bases remaining between them. CDR3 size: 13 residues. Germline V CDR1 and CDR2: LGHDT, YNNKEL (reference sequence). CDR3 DNA: TGTGCCAGCAGCCAAGAGTACACCTATGGCTACACCTTC. Its translation: CASSQEYTYGYTF. The full variable domain, rest sourced from reference TRBV3-1 and TRBJ1-2, is DTAVSQTPKYLVTQMGNDKSIKCEQNLGHDTMYWYKQDSKKFLKIMFSYNNKELIINETVPNRFSPKSPDKAHLNLHINSLELGDSAVYFCASSQEYTYGYTFGSGTRLTVV.

The CDR3 region is CASSDGRGGDNEQFF. CDR3 sequence (DNA): TGTGCCAGCAGTGATGGGCGGGGAGGGGACAATGAGCAGTTCTTC. This chain joins TRBV2 and TRBJ2-1, with TRBD2 identical over 7 bases. The germline V gene has CDR1 SNHLY and CDR2 FYNNEI. This CDR3 spans 15 amino acids. V trimming: 3 bases; J trimming: 5 bases; junction bases outside the gene matches: 7.

This clonotype came up many times. J is TRBJ2-7 and V is TRBV20-1; possibly TRBD1 or TRBD2 for D (5 bases each). Deletions cut 5 bases from V and 6 bases from J, with 17 bases between. CDR1 and CDR2 (germline): DFQATT, SNEGSKA (reference sequence). CDR3 length: 13 amino acids. CDR3 sequence: CSAPGTVYGEQYF. CDR3 nucleotide sequence: TGCAGTGCTCCGGGGACGGTTTACGGCGAGCAGTACTTC.

This clonotype has at least ten counts. This chain uses TRBV7-2 with TRBJ1-6, with no clear D. This CDR3 region has 16 residues. CDR1 SGHTA and CDR2 FQGNSA come from the germline V gene. Trimming stripped 1 base from V and 7 bases from J, with 14 bases between. The CDR3 bases are TGTGCCAGCAGCTTAGTCAGTGGTTCGAGGAATTCACCCCTCCACTTT. Protein: CASSLVSGSRNSPLHF.

In this sample, this clonotype turned up a few times. This chain connects TRBV29-1 to TRBJ2-3; TRBD2 matches at 7 bases. V trimming: 8 bases; J trimming: 3 bases; junction bases outside the gene matches: 11. The V gene's germline CDR1 is SQVTM and CDR2 ANQGSEA. The CDR3 has 14 amino acids. The DNA for the CDR3 is TGCAGCACCTGGGGTAGCGGGTCTACAGATACGCAGTATTTT. Its translation: CSTWGSGSTDTQYF.

This clonotype showed up many times. The CDR3 DNA sequence: TGCAGTGCTAGAGATACTAGCGGAAACCCCTACGAGCAGTACTTC. The encoded protein is CSARDTSGNPYEQYF. The V call is TRBV20-1, the J call TRBJ2-7, with 8 bases that match TRBD2. Germline CDR1 is DFQATT and CDR2 is SNEGSKA (reference sequence). The J segment lost 2 bases and the V segment lost 0 bases, leaving 6 bases of the junction unmatched. The CDR3 runs to 15 residues.

This clonotype was observed many times. The DNA for the CDR3 is TGCAGTGCTCACCCCGGGACAGGGTTCGTCCTTAGCACAGATACGCAGTATTTT. Translating gives CSAHPGTGFVLSTDTQYF. The J gene is TRBJ2-3, the V gene TRBV20-1; 9 bases map to TRBD1. The CDR3 spans 18 residues. V shed 5 bases and J 0 bases; nucleotides not matched to a gene: 15. Germline loops: CDR1 DFQATT, CDR2 SNEGSKA (reference sequence).

This clonotype was picked up many times. The chain carries TRBV28 and TRBJ2-1; 8 positions agree with TRBD2. Germline CDR1 MDHEN, CDR2 SYDVKM. J lost 7 bases, V lost 1 base, and 6 bases had no gene match. The CDR3 loop spans 15 amino acids. The CDR3 nucleotides read TGTGCCAGCAGTTTATCCGGACTAGCTGAAAATGAGCAGTTCTTC. Translated, it gives CASSLSGLAENEQFF.

This clonotype was counted ten times or more. The CDR3 loop reads CASSYSGGPNEKLFF. CDR3 DNA sequence: TGTGCCAGCAGTTACTCAGGAGGGCCTAATGAAAAACTGTTTTTT. The chain recombines TRBV6-5 with TRBJ1-4; D is uncertain. There are 15 residues in the CDR3. Per germline, CDR1 MNHEY and CDR2 SVGAGI. V was shortened by 0 bases and J by 3 bases, with 8 bases between the two germline ends.

The V gene is TRBV20-1, the J gene TRBJ2-7; 7 bases agree with TRBD2. CDR3 length equals 14 residues. Germline lookup yields CDR1 DFQATT and CDR2 SNEGSKA (reference sequence). V dropped 0 bases and J dropped 5; count of bases not matched to a gene: 7. This chain's CDR3 is CSARDGGSTDEQYF. The CDR3, as DNA: TGCAGTGCTAGAGATGGCGGGAGTACCGACGAGCAGTACTTC.